The 13 T cell receptor beta chains in this list originate from one sample, sequenced in a study of CD8+CD57+ T cells in acquired aplastic anemia. According to the study, genomic DNA was the template for TCR beta VDJ and CDR3 profiling. TCRdb ran MiXCR on the reads and lists one entry per CDR3 protein. The sample yields about 110,000 distinct CDR3 sequences, roughly 50% seen once. Sequenced sample: sorted CD4+, CD8+, or CD8+CD57+ T cells (not recorded which) from PBMCs. These receptors all come from a human donor in good health, serving as a control.

The V call is TRBV19, the J call TRBJ1-4; D unresolved. Trimming removed 6 bases at V and 0 bases at J, with 11 bases between. The CDR3 covers 15 residues. Germline CDR1 LNHDA, CDR2 SQIVND (reference sequence). As DNA, the CDR3 is TGTGCCAGTAGACCTTGGACCGCAACTAATGAAAAACTGTTTTTT. Translating gives CASRPWTATNEKLFF.

A note on this clonotype: The junction shows a germline mismatch at one end, possibly a read error. The chain links TRBV10-3 to TRBJ1-2; 7 bases fit TRBD1. Germline lookup yields CDR1 ENHRY and CDR2 SYGVKD. This CDR3 has 12 residues. The CDR3 DNA sequence: TGTGCCAGCAGTCAGGGGGTGGGTGGCTACACCTTC. Protein sequence: CASSQGVGGYTF.

This chain connects TRBV7-9 to TRBJ1-4; D remains ambiguous. Germline lookup yields CDR1 SEHNR and CDR2 FQNEAQ (reference sequence). The CDR3 spans 11 residues. The V end was cut by 3 bases, the J end by 8 bases, with 4 bases between. CDR3 region: CASSFGEKLFF. The CDR3 nucleotides are TGTGCCAGCAGCTTTGGCGAAAAACTGTTTTTT.

This clonotype was found a few times. CDR3: CASSQAGGAYNEQFF. The CDR3 bases are TGTGCCAGCAGCCAAGCAGGGGGCGCCTACAATGAGCAGTTCTTC. This chain uses TRBV3-1 with TRBJ2-1, with 8 nucleotides matching TRBD1. Germline CDR1 reads LGHDT; CDR2 reads YNNKEL (reference sequence). Trimming took 1 base from V and 2 from J; bases not matched to a gene: 1. The CDR3 contains 15 residues.

This sequence joins TRBV15 and TRBJ1-3, with D tentatively TRBD1 (5 bases). Trimming stripped 3 bases from V and 0 bases from J, with 12 bases between. CDR1 and CDR2 (germline): LNHNV, YYDKDF (reference sequence). The CDR3 runs to 16 residues. The CDR3 protein is CATSRATANSGNTIYF. The CDR3 DNA sequence: TGTGCCACCAGCAGGGCGACAGCTAACTCTGGAAACACCATATATTTT.

On this clonotype itself: A much larger clone lies one base from this, so it may be a read error. V is TRBV7-3 and J is TRBJ2-1; D is tentatively TRBD1 or TRBD2 (6 bases each). CDR1 SGHTA and CDR2 FQGTGA come from the germline V gene. The CDR3 length is 15 residues. CDR3: CASSPPGGQSNVQFF. Here the CDR3 DNA reads TGTGCCAGCAGCCCTCCTGGGGGGCAAAGCAATGTGCAGTTCTTC.

This clonotype was found many times. The V gene is TRBV20-1, the J gene TRBJ2-3; 10 nucleotides line up with TRBD2. V was pared by 2 bases and J by 0 bases, with 11 bases of the junction left unmatched. The CDR3 consists of 18 residues. Germline V gene lookup returns CDR1 DFQATT and CDR2 SNEGSKA (reference sequence). The CDR3, as DNA: TGCAGTGCTAGACCGTTAGCGGGGGGAATTACTAGCACAGATACGCAGTATTTT. Its translation is CSARPLAGGITSTDTQYF.

This clonotype occurred once. The V gene is TRBV20-1, the J gene TRBJ2-3; no definite D call. CDR3 length: 12 residues. The V gene lost 2 bases and the J gene lost 6 bases, with 9 bases spanning the gap. Germline V gene data show CDR1 as DFQATT and CDR2 as SNEGSKA (reference sequence). The CDR3 DNA reads TGCAGTGCTAGAACGGCATCCGATACGCAGTATTTT. Its translation: CSARTASDTQYF.

This clonotype was observed many times. The chain employs TRBV5-4 and TRBJ2-2; no definite D call. Trimming stripped 2 bases from V and 5 bases from J, with 7 bases between. The CDR3 covers 13 residues. The germline V gene has CDR1 SGHNT and CDR2 YYREEE (reference sequence). In DNA, the CDR3 is TGTGCCAGCAGCTTTCGATGGACCGGGGAGCTGTTTTTT. Translated: CASSFRWTGELFF.

The chain joins TRBV10-3 to TRBJ2-1; 10 nucleotides align to TRBD2. The V gene end was trimmed by 4 bases and the J gene end by 7 bases; junction bases not matched to a gene: 10. Germline CDR1 reads ENHRY; CDR2 reads SYGVKD. The CDR3 consists of 16 residues. The CDR3 sequence: CAISAQSGRAGNEQFF. The CDR3, as DNA: TGTGCCATCAGTGCACAGAGCGGGAGGGCCGGTAATGAGCAGTTCTTC.

This clonotype was counted at least ten times. The chain combines TRBV29-1 with TRBJ2-1, with D perhaps matching TRBD1 (6 bases). The CDR3 extends over 14 amino acids. Germline V gene sequence: CDR1 SQVTM, CDR2 ANQGSEA. Between the trimmed V and J ends, which lost 6 bases and 4 bases, there was a span of 16 bases. The CDR3 here is CSVVGTREYNEQFF. In nucleotides, the CDR3 is TGCAGCGTCGTTGGGACAAGAGAATACAATGAGCAGTTCTTC.

This chain uses TRBV25-1 with TRBJ1-2; 8 bases line up with TRBD1. The junction had 1 base not matched to a gene; V was cut back by 3 bases and J by 4 bases. The CDR3 runs to 13 residues. Germline-derived CDR1 and CDR2 are MGHDK and SYGVNS. The DNA for the CDR3 is TGTGCCAGCAGTGAGCAGGGGGCCTATGGCTACACCTTC. This codes for CASSEQGAYGYTF.

This clonotype occurred many times. The rearrangement uses TRBV4-3 and TRBJ1-5; D is perhaps TRBD1 (5 bases). Germline CDR1 and CDR2: LGHNA and YSLEER. This CDR3 is built from 16 residues. Deletions cut 0 bases from V and 6 bases from J, with 15 bases between. In DNA form, the CDR3 reads TGCGCCAGCAGCCAAGATCTCGAGGGGCGAGGTCAGCCCCAGCATTTT. Protein: CASSQDLEGRGQPQHF.